The sequence of this TCR beta chain was determined in a study of blood T cell repertoires in COVID-19. Study-level background: Whether acute or convalescent, the COVID-19 samples came from the United States, Italy and Spain. Sources were T cells, B-cell-depleted T cells, or PBMCs; the material itself was cDNA or gDNA.

Losses at the gene ends were 6 bases for V and 8 bases for J; bases not matched to a gene: 9. The germline gives CDR1 SEHNR, CDR2 FQNEAQ (reference sequence). This CDR3 contains 13 residues. Source study methods: Estimation of nucleated cell counts relied on the amplification of reference gene primers. The data were produced by immunoSEQ multiplex PCR, yet TCRdb's version contains in-frame clones alone and is incomplete. Clonal size and the V and J genes are those of that table, whereas D and trimming came from the DNA. Among roughly 150,000 clones listed, 75% to 90% were seen once. The V call is TRBV7-9, the J call TRBJ1-2; 7 bases match TRBD1. This clonotype was obtained from an elderly man with acute or convalescent COVID-19. Source material: peripheral blood. The CDR3 reads CASRKDRLGGYTF. CDR3 coding DNA: TGTGCCAGCAGAAAGGACAGGCTCGGCGGCTACACCTTC. The complete variable domain, with remaining parts taken from reference TRBV7-9 and TRBJ1-2, reads DTGVSQNPRHKITKRGQNVTFRCDPISEHNRLYWYRQTLGQGPEFLTYFQNEAQLEKSRLLSDRFSAERPKGSFSTLEIQRTEQGDSAMYLCASRKDRLGGYTFGSGTRLTVV.